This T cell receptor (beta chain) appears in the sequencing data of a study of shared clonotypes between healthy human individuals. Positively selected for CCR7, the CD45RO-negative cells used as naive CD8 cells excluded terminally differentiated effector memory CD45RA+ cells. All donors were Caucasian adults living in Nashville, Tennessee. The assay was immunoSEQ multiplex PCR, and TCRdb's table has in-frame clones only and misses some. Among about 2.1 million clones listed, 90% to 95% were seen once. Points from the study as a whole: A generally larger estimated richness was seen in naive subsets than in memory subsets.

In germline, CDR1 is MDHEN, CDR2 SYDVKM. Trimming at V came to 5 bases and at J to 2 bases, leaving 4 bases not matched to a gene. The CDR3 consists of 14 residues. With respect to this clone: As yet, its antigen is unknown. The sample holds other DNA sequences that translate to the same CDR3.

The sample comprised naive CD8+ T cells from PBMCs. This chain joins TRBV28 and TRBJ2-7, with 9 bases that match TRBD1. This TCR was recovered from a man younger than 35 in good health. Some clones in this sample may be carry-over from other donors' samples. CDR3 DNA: TGTGCCAGCAGTACCCGGGACAGGGCCTACGAGCAGTACTTC. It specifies CASSTRDRAYEQYF.